Described below is a single T cell receptor beta chain sequence and its context. This entry is derived from a study of T cell changes during pregnancy in multiple sclerosis. Profiled with immunoSEQ multiplex PCR; TCRdb holds only in-frame clones, not every one. The profile shows 17,000 or so clones, 95% to 96% of them singletons. This CDR3 is 14 amino acids long. Germline CDR1 and CDR2: PRHDT and FYEKMQ (reference sequence). V lost 9 bases and J lost 2; bases outside the gene matches: 9. The clonotype was recovered from a female donor with multiple sclerosis, enrolled in a pregnancy study. The specimen was peripheral blood, collected in the third trimester of pregnancy. The chain is built from TRBV13 and TRBJ2-7; 8 nucleotides match TRBD1. CDR3 coding DNA: TGTGCCAGTCGAAAGGGACAGGCGACCTACGAGCAGTACTTC. It is translated as CASRKGQATYEQYF.